The sequence of this T cell receptor beta chain was determined in a study of regulatory T cells in long-lasting Graves disease. Study-level findings and limits: Reduced TCR diversity was observed in persistent Graves' patients versus newly diagnosed patients. Persistent patients had more shared public clonotypes (approximately 2,700) than new patients (approximately 920). TRBV28 was favored in persistent disease, as were TRBJ1-2 and TRBJ2-5.

CDR1 is SGHTA and CDR2 is FQGNSA in the germline V gene. This CDR3 is 16 amino acids long. V gave up 2 bases and J gave up 2 bases, with 13 bases separating them. This clonotype was seen at least ten times. The antigen remains unidentified. Specified time point: newly diagnosed GD, antithyroid drugs for less than 3 months. Construction of the TCR library relied on RNA isolated from PBMCs. Graves' disease diagnoses used American Thyroid Association guidelines. Building the TCR beta libraries relied on iRepertoire HTBI primers, and CDR3 regions underwent Arm-PCR. MiXCR, applied by TCRdb to the multiplex PCR reads, yields one record per CDR3 protein. Among around 330,000 distinct CDR3 sequences listed, about 18% were seen once.

The V and J genes are TRBV7-2 and TRBJ1-3, with a possible D match to TRBD1 (5 bases). This sequence was found in a female donor with Graves disease. Sequenced material: peripheral blood mononuclear cells (PBMCs), taken at new diagnosis, from a patient treated with antithyroid drugs. The CDR3 nucleotides are TGTGCCAGCAGCTTAAGCGCAGGGCCCCCTGGAAACACCATATATTTT. Amino acid sequence: CASSLSAGPPGNTIYF.